Here is one T cell receptor (beta chain) with its context. The data derive from a study of response to subunit inactivated influenza vaccine. This CDR3 has 14 residues. CDR1 and CDR2 from the germline V gene are MNHEY and SVGAGI. Trimming cost V 2 bases and J 6 bases; bases outside gene matches: 2. TCRdb reprocessed the RT-PCR reads with MiXCR, giving one entry per CDR3 protein. This sample yields around 200,000 distinct CDR3 sequences, of which 12% are seen a single time; 25% to 35% belongs to the top ten. These sequences were also reported in another study, on T cells expressing NK-cell markers. That source notes: The authors generated TCR beta cDNA through 5'RACE template switching with UMIs. Dominant NKG2C+ clonotypes in five to seven donors made up about 1.0-7.0% of CD8+ T cells. These clonotypes, the leaders elsewhere, also led the CD3+CD56-NKG2C+ fraction in a few donors.

This chain links TRBV6-5 with TRBJ2-4; 9 bases are a match to TRBD1. The clonotype originates from a man aged 45-60 years who received an inactivated influenza vaccine. Source: CD8+ T cells sorted from PBMCs, taken about 11 days after vaccination. In DNA, the CDR3 is TGTGCCAGCAGTTACACAGGGGGCGCAAACATTCAGTACTTC. Translation gives CASSYTGGANIQYF.